This T cell receptor (beta chain) was documented in a study of blood T cell repertoires in COVID-19. Participants came from about 23 US areas, aged about 18 to 100 years. Categorization into cohorts depended on clinical history that participants reported. TCRdb's copy holds only in-frame clones and misses some; the assay was immunoSEQ multiplex PCR. The sample lists 300,000 or so clones; over 85% were seen once. Per the germline V gene, CDR1 is MRHNA and CDR2 is SNTAGT. The CDR3 has 15 amino acids. The V and J ends lost 2 bases and 4 bases, in that order; junction bases with no gene match: 5. The V and J genes are TRBV6-4 and TRBJ1-2; 9 nucleotides agree with TRBD1. The source of this sequence is a man in his sixties who had recovered from COVID-19. Sequenced input: PBMCs or T cells enriched from blood (not recorded which). The CDR3 protein is CASSDPGQGPYGYTF. CDR3 coding DNA: TGTGCCAGCAGTGACCCGGGACAGGGACCCTATGGCTACACCTTC.